Listed below are T cell receptor beta chains from one sample, sequenced in a study of CD8+CD57+ T cells in acquired aplastic anemia. Each CDR3 protein is one row after TCRdb ran MiXCR on the reads. The table lists over 150,000 distinct CDR3 sequences, 55% to 65% of them singletons. The sample taken for sequencing was sorted CD4+, CD8+, or CD8+CD57+ T cells (not recorded which) from PBMCs. These receptors were obtained from a human donor with aplastic anemia. Each CDR3 is given with its conserved first and last residue. D genes are given only for firm matches. Rows may omit the clone size; those that give it use once, few, many or a size class.

size	V	D	J	CDR3	DNA
NA	TRBV19	TRBD1	TRBJ2-7	CASMKAGGPYEQYF	TGTGCCAGTATGAAGGCAGGGGGTCCCTACGAGCAGTACTTC
NA	TRBV7-2	NA	TRBJ2-1	CASSLLTPRDGEQFF	TGTGCCAGCAGCTTATTAACCCCGAGGGATGGTGAGCAGTTCTTC
NA	TRBV2	NA	TRBJ2-1	CASSGLGNEQFF	TGTGCCAGCAGTGGGTTGGGCAATGAGCAGTTCTTC
NA	TRBV7-2	NA	TRBJ1-1	CASSSLPDGGTEAFF	TGTGCCAGCAGCTCCCTCCCGGACGGAGGAACTGAAGCTTTCTTT
NA	TRBV20-1	NA	TRBJ2-3	CSAEHRRAADTQYF	TGCAGTGCTGAACACAGGAGGGCAGCCGATACGCAGTATTTT
NA	TRBV11-2	NA	TRBJ1-4	CASSLEGGLEKLFF	TGTGCCAGCAGCTTAGAAGGCGGACTTGAAAAACTGTTTTTT
NA	TRBV7-6	NA	TRBJ1-6	CASSLTQGYNSPLHF	TGTGCCAGCAGCTTAACACAGGGCTATAATTCACCCCTCCACTTT
NA	TRBV24-1	NA	TRBJ1-5	CASSLGEGLPQHF	TGTGCCAGCAGCCTAGGAGAGGGACTGCCCCAGCATTTT
many	TRBV13	TRBD2	TRBJ2-1	CASTGTSGNEQFF	TGTGCCAGCACTGGGACTAGTGGAAATGAGCAGTTCTTC
NA	TRBV7-2	NA	TRBJ2-5	CAGSLAPWEEETQYF	TGTGCCGGCAGCTTAGCCCCTTGGGAAGAGGAGACCCAGTACTTC
NA	TRBV2	NA	TRBJ2-7	CASSERDPGLAYEQYF	TGTGCCAGCAGTGAAAGGGACCCGGGACTTGCCTACGAGCAGTACTTC
NA	TRBV7-2	NA	TRBJ1-2	CASSRGTLNYGYTF	TGTGCCAGCAGCCGGGGGACGTTAAACTATGGCTACACCTTC
many	TRBV20-1	NA	TRBJ2-7	CSATIAGLGSYEQYF	TGCAGTGCAACGATCGCGGGGCTCGGCTCCTACGAGCAGTACTTC
NA	TRBV7-2	TRBD1	TRBJ2-7	CASSRTGGVVLYEQYF	TGTGCCAGCAGCCGCACAGGGGGCGTCGTGTTATACGAGCAGTACTTC
NA	TRBV29-1	NA	TRBJ1-3	CASSSPKYSGNTIYF	TGTGCCAGCAGTTCTCCGAAGTACTCTGGAAACACCATATATTTT
few	TRBV7-3	TRBD2	TRBJ2-2	CASSVDGRAVTGELFF	TGTGCCAGCAGCGTGGACGGGAGGGCCGTCACCGGGGAGCTGTTTTTT
many	TRBV7-8	TRBD1	TRBJ2-4	CASSLEKIGTGGSAKNIQYF	TGTGCCAGCAGCCTCGAAAAGATAGGTACAGGGGGTTCGGCCAAAAACATTCAGTACTTC
NA	TRBV10-3	NA	TRBJ1-1	CAISETGLNTEAFF	TGTGCCATCAGTGAGACAGGGCTGAACACTGAAGCTTTCTTT
NA	TRBV10-3	TRBD1	TRBJ2-5	CATLGTGGKETQYF	TGTGCCACCCTCGGGACAGGGGGGAAAGAGACCCAGTACTTC
few	TRBV10-3	NA	TRBJ1-1	CAIRGLDPMNTEAFF	TGTGCCATCAGGGGCTTGGACCCCATGAACACTGAAGCTTTCTTT
NA	TRBV10-2	TRBD1	TRBJ1-6	CASGDRDNSPLHF	TGCGCCAGCGGGGACAGGGATAATTCACCCCTCCACTTT
few	TRBV6-1	TRBD2	TRBJ2-1	CASSEGDYTHTIYNEQFF	TGTGCCAGCAGTGAAGGGGACTATACTCACACAATTTACAATGAGCAGTTCTTC
NA	TRBV7-2	TRBD2	TRBJ2-7	CASSLVPGGVEQYF	TGTGCCAGCAGCTTAGTACCGGGAGGGGTCGAGCAGTACTTC
few	TRBV19	NA	TRBJ1-6	CASSSGHPPLHF	TGTGCCAGTAGCTCGGGACACCCACCCCTCCACTTT
NA	TRBV10-3	NA	TRBJ2-1	CAISGDSYEQFF	TGTGCCATCAGCGGAGACAGTTATGAGCAGTTCTTC
NA	TRBV15	NA	TRBJ1-5	CATSRDLRGNQPQHF	TGTGCCACCAGCAGAGATCTGCGGGGCAATCAGCCCCAGCATTTT